Sequencing of this TCR beta chain was carried out in a study of cytomegalovirus exposure and HLA in healthy donors. V was shortened by 7 bases and J by 0 bases, with 15 bases between the two germline ends. The CDR3 is 14 residues long. From germline, CDR1 is SQVTM and CDR2 ANQGSEA. Note on this clone: Antigen specificity is unknown.

PCR used 60 Vbeta primers and 13 Jbeta primers. In the authors' workflow: There were around 78 million unique TCR beta chains by a later count, and approximately 10 million of them were shared. This table comes from immunoSEQ multiplex PCR, and its TCRdb copy is limited to in-frame clones, with some not included. D and trimming come from the DNA, and the V and J calls and clone size come from that table. The sample lists roughly 200,000 clones; around 80% were seen once. At collection, donors were nominally healthy, but unrecorded immune exposures were probable. Study-wide findings and caveats: TCR beta chain V- and J-gene trimming was linked, in a later analysis, to a missense variant in DCLRE1C. Near-uniform donor sequencing depth was presumed by presence/absence analyses.

The chain couples TRBV29-1 to TRBJ1-1; possible D gene TRBD1, 6 bases. The clonotype was recovered from a woman in her sixties in good health and CMV-seropositive. The sequenced sample consisted of PBMCs. The chain's CDR3 is CSASLRTVNTEAFF. In nucleotides, the CDR3 is TGCAGCGCCTCGTTGAGGACAGTGAACACTGAAGCTTTCTTT.